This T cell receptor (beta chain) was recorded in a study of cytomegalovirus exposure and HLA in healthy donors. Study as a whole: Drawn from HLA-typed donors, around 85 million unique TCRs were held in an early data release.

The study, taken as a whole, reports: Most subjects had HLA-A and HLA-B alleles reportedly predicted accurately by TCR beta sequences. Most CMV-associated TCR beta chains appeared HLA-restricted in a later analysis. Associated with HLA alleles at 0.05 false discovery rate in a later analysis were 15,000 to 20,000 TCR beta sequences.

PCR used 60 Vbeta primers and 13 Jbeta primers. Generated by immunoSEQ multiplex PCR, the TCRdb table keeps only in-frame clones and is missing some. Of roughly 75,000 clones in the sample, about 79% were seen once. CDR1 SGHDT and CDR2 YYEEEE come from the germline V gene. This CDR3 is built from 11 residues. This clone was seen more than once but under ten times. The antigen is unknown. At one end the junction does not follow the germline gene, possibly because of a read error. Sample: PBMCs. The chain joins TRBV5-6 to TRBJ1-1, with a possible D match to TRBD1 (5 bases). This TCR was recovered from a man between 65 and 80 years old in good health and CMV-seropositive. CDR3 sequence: CASSLRGLLRF. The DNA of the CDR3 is TGTGCCAGCAGCCTTCGGGGACTGCTTCGCTTT. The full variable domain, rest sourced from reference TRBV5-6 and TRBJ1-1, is DAGVTQSPTHLIKTRGQQVTLRCSPKSGHDTVSWYQQALGQGPQFIFQYYEEEERQRGNFPDRFSGHQFPNYSSELNVNALLLGDSALYLCASSLRGLLRFGQGTRLTVV.